This TCR beta chain comes out of a study of T cells after yellow fever vaccination. CDR1 is MNHNS and CDR2 is SASEGT in the germline V gene. The CDR3 totals 16 residues. Between the trimmed V and J ends, which lost 0 bases and 2 bases, there was a span of 11 bases. This clonotype was counted only a few times. The antigen remains unidentified. Study outcomes and limitations: A weaker secondary response peaked on day 5, the primary on day 15. Post-booster repertoires again held most primary-vaccination clones (roughly 95% CD4, roughly 88% CD8).

TCR cDNA, made by 5'RACE template switching, carried an added universal primer site and UMIs. One entry per CDR3 protein, called by TCRdb with MiXCR from the 5' RACE reads. The sample lists roughly 320,000 distinct CDR3 sequences; around 10% were seen once. This specimen consisted of CD4+ T cells sorted from PBMCs, obtained 45 days after the yellow fever booster vaccination. The source is a man between 18 and 35 years old who received the YFV17D yellow fever vaccine. The J gene is TRBJ1-5, the V gene TRBV6-1; D is uncertain. The CDR3 DNA reads as TGTGCCAGCAGTGAAGCTAGGGCCTTTGGCAATCAGCCCCAGCATTTT. It encodes CASSEARAFGNQPQHF.